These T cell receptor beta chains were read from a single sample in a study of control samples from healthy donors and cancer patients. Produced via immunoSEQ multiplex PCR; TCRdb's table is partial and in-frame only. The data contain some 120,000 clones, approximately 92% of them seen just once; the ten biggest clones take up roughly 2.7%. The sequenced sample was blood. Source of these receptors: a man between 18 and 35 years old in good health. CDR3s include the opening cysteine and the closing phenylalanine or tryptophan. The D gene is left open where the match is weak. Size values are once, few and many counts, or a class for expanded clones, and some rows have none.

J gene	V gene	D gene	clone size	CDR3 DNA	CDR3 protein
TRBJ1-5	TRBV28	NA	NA	TGTGCCAGCAGTTTATTTCTTACGCCAAGGGGCCCCAAGGGCGCATTAAGGAATCAGCCCCAGCATTTT	CASSLFLTPRGPKGALRNQPQHF
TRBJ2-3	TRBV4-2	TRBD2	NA	TGTGCCAGCAGCCAAGGGGATAGCGGGAGCTTCACAGATACGCAGTATTTT	CASSQGDSGSFTDTQYF
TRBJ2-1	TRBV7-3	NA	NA	TGTGCCAGCAGCTTAACGGCCTCGGGGAATGAGCAGTTCTTC	CASSLTASGNEQFF
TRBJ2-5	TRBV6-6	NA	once	TGTGCCAGCAGTAACTGGGACATCGAACGAGAGACCCAGTACTTC	CASSNWDIERETQYF
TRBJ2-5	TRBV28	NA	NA	TGTGCCAGCAGTTCAGGGGGGGGAGGAGCCCAAGAGACCCAGTACTTC	CASSSGGGGAQETQYF
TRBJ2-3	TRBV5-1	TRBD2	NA	TGCGCCAGCAGCTCTAGCGGGGGGGCGAGAGATACGCAGTATTTT	CASSSSGGARDTQYF
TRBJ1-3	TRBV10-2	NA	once	TGCGCCAGCAGTGGAGACAGGACTGGAAACACCATATATTTT	CASSGDRTGNTIYF
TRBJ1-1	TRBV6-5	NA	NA	TGTGCCAGCACCCGGGCTGGGACTGAAGCTTTCTTT	CASTRAGTEAFF
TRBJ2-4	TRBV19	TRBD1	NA	TGTGCCAGTAGCCCGGGACAGGGGGCTGACATTCAGTACTTC	CASSPGQGADIQYF
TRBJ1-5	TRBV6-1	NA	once	TGTGCCAGCAGTGACAGGGGAGGACAGCCCCAGCATTTT	CASSDRGGQPQHF
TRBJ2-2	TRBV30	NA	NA	TGTGCCTGGAGCGGGCGGGGTATGGGCACCGGGGAGCTGTTTTTT	CAWSGRGMGTGELFF
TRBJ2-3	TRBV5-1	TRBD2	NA	TGCGCCAGCAGCGGCGGGGGGCCAGATACGCAGTATTTT	CASSGGGPDTQYF
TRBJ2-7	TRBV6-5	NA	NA	TGTGCCAGCAGCGCCACAGAGACCTACGAGCAGTACTTC	CASSATETYEQYF
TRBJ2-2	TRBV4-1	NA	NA	TGCGCCAGCAGCCAAGATCTAGTAGTTACCGGGGAGCTGTTTTTT	CASSQDLVVTGELFF
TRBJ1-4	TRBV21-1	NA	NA	TGTGCCAGCAGCAAAGAGCAAGCCCTCAGGGGACGGTTTGAAAAACTGTTTTTT	CASSKEQALRGRFEKLFF
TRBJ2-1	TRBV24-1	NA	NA	TGTGCCACCAGTGATTTAACAACAGAGCAGTTCTTC	CATSDLTTEQFF
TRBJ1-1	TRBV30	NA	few	TGTGCCTGGAGTATGAGAAACCTCGAAGCTTTCTTT	CAWSMRNLEAFF
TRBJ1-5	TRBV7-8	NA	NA	TGTGCCAGCAGCTGGACAGCGGGCAATCAGCCCCAGCATTTT	CASSWTAGNQPQHF
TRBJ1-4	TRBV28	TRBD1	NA	TGTGCCAGCAGCCACAGGGGTTCTAATGAAAAACTGTTTTTT	CASSHRGSNEKLFF